This paragraph reports one TCR beta chain. An end of the junction does not agree with germline; a read error may underlie this. Germline CDR1 and CDR2: DFQATT and SNEGSKA (reference sequence). CDR3 length: 13 residues. Semi-nested PCR with Nested Universal Primer A followed constant-region reverse priming of full-length variable regions. TCRdb recomputed calls from the 5' RACE reads with MiXCR, one row per CDR3 protein. The sample lists about 55,000 distinct CDR3 sequences; approximately 17% were seen once. The receptor comes from a female donor with breast cancer. Material: naive CD4+ T cells sorted from blood. Subset indicated: naive CD4+ T cells, CD4+CD45RA+CD25-. The chain carries TRBV20-1 and TRBJ1-1; D is ambiguous. In DNA, the CDR3 is TGCAGTGATGGACCGAGAATGAACACTGAAGCTCTCTTT. It encodes CSDGPRMNTEALF.